Described below is a single TCR beta chain sequence and its context. Only in-frame clones appear in the TCRdb table, and some are missing; sequencing was by immunoSEQ multiplex PCR. The sample contains 200,000 to 300,000 clones, 85% to 90% of which appear only once. The source of the sample is a study of blood T cell repertoires in COVID-19. The CDR3 is 15 residues long. Trimming cost V 2 bases and J 0 bases, with 11 bases left between them. Germline V gives CDR1 SGDLS, CDR2 YYNGEE. The receptor comes from a man aged 55 to 70 with acute or convalescent COVID-19. The sequencing sample was made of peripheral blood. The chain is built from TRBV9 and TRBJ1-1; the D gene is possibly TRBD1 (5 bases). CDR3 in DNA: TGTGCCAGCAGCGTTGGGGAGGGGCTGAACACTGAAGCTTTCTTT. Amino acid sequence: CASSVGEGLNTEAFF.